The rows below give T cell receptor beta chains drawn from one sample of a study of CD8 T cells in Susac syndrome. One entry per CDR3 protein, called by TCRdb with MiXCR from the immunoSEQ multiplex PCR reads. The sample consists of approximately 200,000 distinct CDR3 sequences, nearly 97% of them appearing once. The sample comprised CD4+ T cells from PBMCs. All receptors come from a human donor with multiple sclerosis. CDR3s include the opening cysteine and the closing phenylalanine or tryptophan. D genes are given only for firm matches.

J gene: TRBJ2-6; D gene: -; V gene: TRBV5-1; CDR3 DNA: TGCGCCAGCAGCTTTTTGGGGGAGTCTGGGGCCAACGTCCTGACTTTC; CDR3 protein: CASSFLGESGANVLTF
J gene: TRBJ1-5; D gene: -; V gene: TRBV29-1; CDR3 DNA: TGCAGCGTCAAGGGTGGCTATAGCAATCAGCCCCAGCATTTT; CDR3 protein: CSVKGGYSNQPQHF
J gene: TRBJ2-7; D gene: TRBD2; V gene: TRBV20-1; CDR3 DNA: TGCAGTGCTCGAGCGGGGACCTCTTACGAGCAGTACTTC; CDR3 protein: CSARAGTSYEQYF
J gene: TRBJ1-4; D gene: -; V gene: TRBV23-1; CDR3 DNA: TGCGCCAGCAGTTCAACGTACAGACTTAATGAAAAACTGTTTTTT; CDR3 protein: CASSSTYRLNEKLFF
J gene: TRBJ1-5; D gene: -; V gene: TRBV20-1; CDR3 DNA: TGCAGTGCTAGAGGCCATCAGCCCCAGCATTTT; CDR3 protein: CSARGHQPQHF
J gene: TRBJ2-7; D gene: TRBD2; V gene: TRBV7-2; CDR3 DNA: TGTGCCAGCAGCTCGGGACTAGCGGCCTACGAGCAGTACTTC; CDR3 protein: CASSSGLAAYEQYF
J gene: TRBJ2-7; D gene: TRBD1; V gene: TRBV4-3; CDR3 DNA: TGCGCCAGCAGCCAAGTTGCCGGGACAGGGCTCTACGAGCAGTACTTC; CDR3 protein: CASSQVAGTGLYEQYF
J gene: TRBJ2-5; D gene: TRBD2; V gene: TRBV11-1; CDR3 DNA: TGTGCCAGCGCGAGCGGGACCCAAGAGACCCAGTACTTC; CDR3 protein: CASASGTQETQYF
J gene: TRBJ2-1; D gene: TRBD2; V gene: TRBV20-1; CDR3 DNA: TGCAGTGCTAGAATACTTGCAGCGGGGGATTACAATGAGCAGTTCTTC; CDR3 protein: CSARILAAGDYNEQFF
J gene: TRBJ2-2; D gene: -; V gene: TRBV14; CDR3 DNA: TGTGCCAGCAGCCTCGAGATTAACGGGGAGCTGTTTTTT; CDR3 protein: CASSLEINGELFF
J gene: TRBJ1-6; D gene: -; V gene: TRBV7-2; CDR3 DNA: TGTGCCAGCAGTGACAGCTCCTATAATTCACCCCTCCACTTT; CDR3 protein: CASSDSSYNSPLHF
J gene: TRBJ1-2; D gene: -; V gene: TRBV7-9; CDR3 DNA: TGTGCCAGCAGCTTAGGTTCGAGTGGCTACACCTTC; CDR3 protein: CASSLGSSGYTF